The next 30 T cell receptor beta chains were all read from a single sample in a study of PD-1 blockade in classical Hodgkin lymphoma. Sequenced by immunoSEQ multiplex PCR; TCRdb stores in-frame clones only, minus some. Counted here are some 63,000 clones, over 85% occurring once; the ten biggest clones make up approximately 9.8%. Brentuximab vedotin exposure varied among the patients, all of whom had relapsed after autologous stem cell transplantation. The sample here was peripheral blood mononuclear cells (PBMCs), taken at baseline. These receptor sequences come from a human donor with classical Hodgkin lymphoma.

CDR3 nucleotides: TGTGCCAGCAACGTGGAACTAGCGTCCCCCGGGGAGCTGTTTTTT. This sequence encodes CASNVELASPGELFF. V and J are TRBV6-1 and TRBJ2-2; 7 nucleotides match TRBD2. The CDR3 contains 15 residues. Germline loops: CDR1 MNHNS, CDR2 SASEGT. The V segment lost 7 bases and the J segment 6 bases; nucleotides outside the gene matches: 11.

In its sample, this clone was seen once. The chain links TRBV20-1 to TRBJ2-7; D remains unclear. CDR1 and CDR2 (germline): DFQATT, SNEGSKA (reference sequence). This CDR3 spans 10 amino acids. V was shortened by 5 bases and J by 1 base, with 3 bases between the two germline ends. CDR3 amino acids: CSAHSYEQYF. The CDR3 DNA sequence: TGCAGTGCTCATTCCTACGAGCAGTACTTC.

This clone was recorded only once. The rearrangement joins TRBV6-1 to TRBJ2-2; D call uncertain. This CDR3 spans 18 amino acids. Trimming pared 1 base from V and 0 bases from J, leaving 15 bases between. Germline CDR1 and CDR2: MNHNS and SASEGT. CDR3 in amino acids: CASSEVGRVTANTGELFF. The DNA for the CDR3 is TGTGCCAGCAGTGAAGTAGGACGGGTCACTGCGAACACCGGGGAGCTGTTTTTT.

This clone has only one observation. V usage is TRBV28 and J usage is TRBJ2-1; the D call may be TRBD1 or TRBD2 (6 bases each). V lost 6 bases and J 7 bases, leaving 19 bases between the germline ends. Germline lookup yields CDR1 MDHEN and CDR2 SYDVKM. This CDR3 is 15 amino acids long. CDR3 bases: TGTGCCAGCAGATACGGGGGCGGCCACGTTAATGAGCAGTTCTTC. This translates into CASRYGGGHVNEQFF.

The CDR3 DNA sequence: TGTGCCACCCAGTTAGAGAGGGATACGCAGTATTTT. Its translation is CATQLERDTQYF. The chain recombines TRBV2 with TRBJ2-3; D unresolved. The germline CDR1 and CDR2 sequences are SNHLY and FYNNEI. There are 12 residues in the CDR3. The V and J ends lost 10 bases and 6 bases respectively, with 14 bases between them.

This chain uses TRBV7-3 with TRBJ2-1; the match to TRBD1 covers 9 bases. The CDR3 is 14 residues long. CDR1 is SGHTA and CDR2 is FQGTGA in the germline V gene. Germline trimming cut 8 bases from V and 4 bases from J; bases unmatched to any gene: 6. The CDR3 loop is CASSTGQGYNEQFF. CDR3 coding DNA: TGTGCCAGCTCGACGGGACAGGGTTACAATGAGCAGTTCTTC. Complete variable domain (other parts from reference TRBV7-3 and TRBJ2-1): GAGVSQTPSNKVTEKGKYVELRCDPISGHTALYWYRQSLGQGPEFLIYFQGTGAADDSGLPNDRFFAVRPEGSVSTLKIQRTERGDSAVYLCASSTGQGYNEQFFGPGTRLTVL.

The chain uses TRBV10-3 and TRBJ2-3, with D possibly matching TRBD1 (5 bases). CDR3 length: 16 residues. The ends were cut back, 0 bases at V and 7 bases at J, with 17 bases in the middle. Germline assignment: CDR1 ENHRY and CDR2 SYGVKD. The CDR3 loop reads CAISESLLGVGNTQYF. DNA of the CDR3: TGTGCCATCAGTGAGTCCCTGTTAGGGGTGGGAAATACGCAGTATTTT.

This chain links TRBV10-1 with TRBJ2-3; the match to TRBD2 covers 7 bases. J gave up 2 bases and V 6 bases, and 8 bases lay outside the gene matches. The CDR3 contains 15 residues. Germline V lookup: CDR1 WNHNN, CDR2 SYGVQD (reference sequence). The CDR3 DNA reads TGCGCCAGCAGAGGAGGGCGGGAGCACACAGATACGCAGTATTTT. Its protein is CASRGGREHTDTQYF.

V and J are TRBV5-8 and TRBJ1-1; tentatively, D is TRBD1 (5 bases). The germline V gene encodes CDR1 SGHTS and CDR2 YDEGEE. This CDR3 region has 15 residues. The V and J ends lost 0 bases and 1 base respectively, with 10 bases between them. The CDR3 bases are TGTGCCAGCAGCTTGGTCGGAGGGGCGAACACTGAAGCTTTCTTT. As protein: CASSLVGGANTEAFF.

The CDR3 bases are TGTGCCAGCCGCCCCGGATGGTCGGGTTCACCCCTCCACTTT. It translates to CASRPGWSGSPLHF. The chain uses TRBV6-5 and TRBJ1-6, with no clear D. Trimming took 8 bases from V and 9 from J, leaving 17 bases between them. This CDR3 is 14 amino acids long. Germline loops: CDR1 MNHEY, CDR2 SVGAGI.

The chain is built from TRBV4-1 and TRBJ1-1, with a tentative D call TRBD1 (5 bases). This CDR3 spans 12 amino acids. V shed 6 bases and J shed 7 bases, with 12 bases lying between them. Germline CDR1 and CDR2: MGHRA and YSYEKL. This CDR3 reads CASRGGPREAFF. Here the CDR3 DNA reads TGCGCCAGCAGGGGGGGTCCGCGTGAAGCTTTCTTT.

The chain employs TRBV19 and TRBJ2-7, with 14 bases aligning to TRBD2. CDR1 is LNHDA and CDR2 is SQIVND in the germline V gene (reference sequence). Unmatched junction bases numbered 14, after V lost 6 bases and J lost 1 base. The CDR3 spans 19 residues. CDR3 sequence (DNA): TGTGCCAGTAGCCATAGGTCCGGGACTAGCGGGAGTTCTTCCTACGAGCAGTACTTC. The encoded protein is CASSHRSGTSGSSSYEQYF.

This clone was seen once. V and J are TRBV19 and TRBJ1-2; 8 bases map to TRBD1. The germline gives CDR1 LNHDA, CDR2 SQIVND (reference sequence). CDR3 length: 15 residues. The junction had 5 bases not matched to a gene; V was cut back by 1 base and J by 4 bases. The CDR3 region has the DNA TGTGCCAGTAGTATAGGCACAGGGGGTATCTATGGCTACACCTTC. Encoded protein: CASSIGTGGIYGYTF.

V usage is TRBV11-2 and J usage is TRBJ2-2, with 9 bases lining up with TRBD2. Germline CDR1 is SGHAT and CDR2 is FQNNGV. CDR3 length equals 17 residues. The J segment lost 4 bases and the V segment lost 8 bases, leaving 14 bases of the junction unmatched. The CDR3: CASGPHSLAGVTGELFF. CDR3 coding DNA: TGTGCCAGCGGACCCCACTCATTAGCGGGAGTCACCGGGGAGCTGTTTTTT.

The genes are TRBV6-1 and TRBJ1-4; no clear D gene. Trimming shortened V by 3 bases and J by 4 bases, and 6 bases separated the two germline ends. CDR1 MNHNS and CDR2 SASEGT come from the germline V gene. The CDR3 has 13 amino acids. CDR3 DNA sequence: TGTGCCAGCAGTGAGACGGTTAATGAAAAACTGTTTTTT. Protein: CASSETVNEKLFF.

This chain links TRBV18 with TRBJ2-1; 7 nucleotides align to TRBD2. The CDR3 has 15 amino acids. With 2 bases clipped from V and 6 bases from J, the junction kept 7 bases outside the gene matches. From germline, CDR1 is KGHSH and CDR2 LQKENI. The CDR3 bases are TGTGCCAGCTCACCAACTCTAGCGGTTTTCAATGAGCAGTTCTTC. Translation: CASSPTLAVFNEQFF. Filled out from reference TRBV18 and TRBJ2-1, the complete variable domain reads NAGVMQNPRHLVRRRGQEARLRCSPMKGHSHVYWYRQLPEEGLKFMVYLQKENIIDESGMPKERFSAEFPKEGPSILRIQQVVRGDSAAYFCASSPTLAVFNEQFFGPGTRLTVL.

The chain uses TRBV28 and TRBJ2-7; TRBD1 agrees at 8 bases. There are 13 residues in the CDR3. From germline, CDR1 is MDHEN and CDR2 SYDVKM. J was trimmed by 5 bases and V by 6 bases; bases with no gene match: 6. Written as DNA, the CDR3 is TGTGCCAGCAGGTCATCAGGGGGCAACGAGCAGTACTTC. Its translation: CASRSSGGNEQYF.

The chain employs TRBV19 and TRBJ2-7; the match to TRBD2 covers 8 bases. Germline values: CDR1 LNHDA, CDR2 SQIVND (reference sequence). V lost 3 bases to trimming and J lost 4 bases; unmatched junction nucleotides: 8. CDR3 length: 15 amino acids. The CDR3, as DNA: TGTGCCAGTAGTATTGGTAGCGGGACTCGATACGAGCAGTACTTC. As protein: CASSIGSGTRYEQYF.

This clone was detected once. J is TRBJ1-4 and V is TRBV25-1, with D maybe TRBD1 (6 bases). The CDR3 runs 15 residues. Trimming shortened V by 3 bases and J by 5 bases, and 13 bases separated the two germline ends. Germline loops: CDR1 MGHDK, CDR2 SYGVNS. CDR3 nucleotide sequence: TGTGCCAGCAGTGACCTGGGACATATAAATGAAAAACTGTTTTTT. Translated, it gives CASSDLGHINEKLFF. The full variable domain, in which reference TRBV25-1 and TRBJ1-4 provide the parts outside the CDR3, is EADIYQTPRYLVIGTGKKITLECSQTMGHDKMYWYQQDPGMELHLIHYSYGVNSTEKGDLSSESTVSRIRTEHFPLTLESARPSHTSQYLCASSDLGHINEKLFFGSGTQLSVL.

The chain is built from TRBV7-6 and TRBJ2-3, with D tentatively TRBD1 (6 bases). The CDR3 totals 14 residues. Germline assignment: CDR1 SGHVS and CDR2 FNYEAQ. V dropped 0 bases and J dropped 4 bases, with 8 bases sitting between them. The CDR3 region is CASSLAQGSDTQYF. DNA of the CDR3: TGTGCCAGCAGCTTAGCTCAGGGGTCAGATACGCAGTATTTT.

This sequence joins TRBV10-2 and TRBJ2-7; 12 positions agree with TRBD2. The CDR3 extends over 15 amino acids. J gave up 6 bases and V 0 bases, and 3 bases lay outside the gene matches. Germline CDR1 reads WSHSY; CDR2 reads SAAADI. The chain's CDR3 is CASSESLLAGGEQYF. The DNA for the CDR3 is TGCGCCAGCAGTGAGTCGTTACTAGCGGGAGGCGAGCAGTACTTC.

The V call is TRBV16, the J call TRBJ2-7; TRBD2 agrees at 15 bases. The J segment lost 1 base and the V segment lost 0 bases, leaving 16 bases of the junction unmatched. This CDR3 has 22 residues. The germline V gene has CDR1 KGHSY and CDR2 FQNENV. CDR3 protein: CASSQSGLAGGPNWSESYEQYF. The CDR3 DNA follows: TGTGCCAGCAGCCAATCTGGACTAGCGGGAGGGCCTAATTGGTCCGAATCCTACGAGCAGTACTTC.

V is TRBV7-6 and J is TRBJ2-1, with 14 bases fitting TRBD2. J gave up 3 bases and V 8 bases, and 6 bases lay outside the gene matches. Germline CDR1 reads SGHVS; CDR2 reads FNYEAQ. The CDR3 is 16 amino acids. CDR3 sequence: CASVTSGRAGYNEQFF. The CDR3 coding sequence is TGTGCCAGCGTGACTAGCGGGAGGGCGGGCTACAATGAGCAGTTCTTC.

The chain is built from TRBV21-1 and TRBJ2-1; the table assigns TRBD2, which was not confirmed against the DNA. TRBV21-1 is given as a pseudogene. The CDR3 totals 19 residues. CDR3 sequence (DNA): TGTGCCAGCAACCTTCAGCTAGCGAGAGGGTCAAAAGCCTACAATGAGCAGTTCTTC. Translating gives CASNLQLARGSKAYNEQFF.

The CDR3 DNA reads TGTGCCAGCAGCCCGATACAGGGCACAAAATACAATGAGCAGTTCTTC. Translated: CASSPIQGTKYNEQFF. The V call is TRBV5-4, the J call TRBJ2-1; possible D gene TRBD1, 6 bases. CDR3 length equals 16 residues. From germline, CDR1 is SGHNT and CDR2 YYREEE (reference sequence). V lost 4 bases, J lost 4 bases, and 18 bases lay in between.

The chain is built from TRBV6-5 and TRBJ1-2, with 8 bases aligning to TRBD1. CDR1 is MNHEY, CDR2 SVGAGI, per germline. Unmatched junction bases numbered 5, after V lost 7 bases and J lost 4 bases. The CDR3 has 13 amino acids. The CDR3 nucleotides are TGTGCCAGCACTCAGGGGGCTTCCTATGGCTACACCTTC. Protein: CASTQGASYGYTF.

The V and J genes are TRBV28 and TRBJ2-4, with D unclear. Germline loops: CDR1 MDHEN, CDR2 SYDVKM. This CDR3 is built from 13 residues. Trimming shortened V by 10 bases and J by 0 bases, and 10 bases separated the two germline ends. The CDR3 DNA follows: TGTGCCACCTTCGTGAGAGCCAAAAACATTCAGTACTTC. Translated: CATFVRAKNIQYF.

The chain joins TRBV7-3 to TRBJ2-2; D is perhaps TRBD2 (6 bases). Between the trimmed V and J ends, which lost 5 bases and 2 bases, there was a span of 15 bases. This CDR3 has 16 residues. CDR1 is SGHTA, CDR2 FQGTGA, per germline. As DNA, the CDR3 is TGTGCCAGCAGCGGATCCGGGACTTTAAACACCGGGGAGCTGTTTTTT. It specifies CASSGSGTLNTGELFF.

The rearrangement uses TRBV29-1 and TRBJ1-2; TRBD1 is a possible D gene (6 bases). V was trimmed by 0 bases and J by 0 bases, leaving 26 bases between them. The germline V gene has CDR1 SQVTM and CDR2 ANQGSEA. This CDR3 region has 20 residues. CDR3 nucleotide sequence: TGCAGCGTTGAAGAGCTTCATAGATTGGACAGCGGACCAGCTAACTATGGCTACACCTTC. It encodes CSVEELHRLDSGPANYGYTF.

This chain uses TRBV11-2 with TRBJ2-3, with D possibly TRBD1 on 5 matching bases. V was pared by 4 bases and J by 1 base, with 15 bases between. This CDR3 region has 16 residues. Germline CDR1 is SGHAT and CDR2 is FQNNGV. DNA of the CDR3: TGTGCCAGCAGCTCTGTGACAGTTGTGGGCACAGATACGCAGTATTTT. Translating gives CASSSVTVVGTDTQYF.